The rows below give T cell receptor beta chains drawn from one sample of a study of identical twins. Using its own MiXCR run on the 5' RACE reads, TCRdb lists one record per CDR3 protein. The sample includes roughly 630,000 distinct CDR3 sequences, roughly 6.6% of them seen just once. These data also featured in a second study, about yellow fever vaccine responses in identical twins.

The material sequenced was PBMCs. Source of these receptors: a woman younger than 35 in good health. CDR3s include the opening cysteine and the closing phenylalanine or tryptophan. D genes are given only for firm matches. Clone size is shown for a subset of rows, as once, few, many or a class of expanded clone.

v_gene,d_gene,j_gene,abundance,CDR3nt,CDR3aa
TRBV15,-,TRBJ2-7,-,TGTGCCACCAGCGGGGGAGACATCTCCTACGAGCAGTACTTC,CATSGGDISYEQYF
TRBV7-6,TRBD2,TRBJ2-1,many,TGTGCCAGCAGCTTAGTCGGGACTAGCGGGGGGCAGTATGAGCAGTTCTTC,CASSLVGTSGGQYEQFF
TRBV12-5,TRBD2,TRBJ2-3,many,TGTGCTAGTGGTGGCGGACTAGCGGGAAGGAGCACAGATACGCAGTATTTT,CASGGGLAGRSTDTQYF
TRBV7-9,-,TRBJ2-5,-,TGTGCCAGCAGCTTCCCTGGGAAGCAAGAGACCCAGTACTTC,CASSFPGKQETQYF
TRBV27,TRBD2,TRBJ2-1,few,TGTGCCAGCAGATCGGGCCGGCTAGCGGGAGGAACTGAGCAGTTCTTC,CASRSGRLAGGTEQFF
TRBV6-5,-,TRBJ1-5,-,TGTGCCAGCAGTTATTTCCCGGGGTCTCAGCCCCAGCATTTT,CASSYFPGSQPQHF
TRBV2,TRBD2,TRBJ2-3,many,TGTGCCAGCAGTACAGATTGGACTAGCGGGAGCGTCACAGATACGCAGTATTTT,CASSTDWTSGSVTDTQYF
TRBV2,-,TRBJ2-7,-,TGTGCCAGCAGCCAGACAGAGAACTACGAGCAGTACTTC,CASSQTENYEQYF
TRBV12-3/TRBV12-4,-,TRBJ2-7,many,TGTGCCAGCAGTTTAGGCCAGAACAACTACGAGCAGTACTTC,CASSLGQNNYEQYF
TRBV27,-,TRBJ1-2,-,TGTGTCAGCAGTTTATCAGGGTTGTCTGGCTACACCTTC,CVSSLSGLSGYTF
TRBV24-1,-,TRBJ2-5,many,TGTGCCACCAGTGACGGGACGGCAAATAAAGAGACCCAGTACTTC,CATSDGTANKETQYF
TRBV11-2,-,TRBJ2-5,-,TGTGCCAGCAGCACCGGACTTGAGCAAGAGACCCAGTACTTC,CASSTGLEQETQYF
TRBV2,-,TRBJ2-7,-,TGTGCCAGCAGCTTACTAGCTCCCGAGCAGTACTTC,CASSLLAPEQYF
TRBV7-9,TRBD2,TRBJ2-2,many,TGTGCCAGCAGCCGCAGCGGGAGGGACACCGGGGAGCTGTTTTTT,CASSRSGRDTGELFF
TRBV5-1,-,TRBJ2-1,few,TGCGCCAGCAGCCCTCCGGAAGACAATGAGCAGTTCTTC,CASSPPEDNEQFF
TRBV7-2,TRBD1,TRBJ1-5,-,TGTGCCAGCAGACACACAGGGGGAGGGAATCAGCCCCAGCATTTT,CASRHTGGGNQPQHF
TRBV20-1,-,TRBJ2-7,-,TGCAGTGCCGCATATAGGTGGGGTCTCTGTGAGCAGTACTTC,CSAAYRWGLCEQYF
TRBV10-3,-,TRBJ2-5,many,TGTGCCATCAGTGCAGGAGAGACCCAGTACTTC,CAISAGETQYF
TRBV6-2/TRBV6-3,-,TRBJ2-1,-,TGTGCCAGCAGTTACCTGGGGCACCAGTACAATGAGCAGTTCTTC,CASSYLGHQYNEQFF
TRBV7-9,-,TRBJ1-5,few,TGTGCCAGCAGCTTAGGTAGTAACGGTCCCCAGCATTTT,CASSLGSNGPQHF
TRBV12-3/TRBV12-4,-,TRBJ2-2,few,TGTGCCAGTTGTTCCCGGGGTCCCGGGGAGCTGTTTTTT,CASCSRGPGELFF
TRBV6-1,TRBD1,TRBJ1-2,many,TGTGCCAGCAGCCAGGGACAGGCGCATGGGAACTATGGCTACACCTTC,CASSQGQAHGNYGYTF
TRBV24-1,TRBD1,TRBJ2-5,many,TGTGCCACCAGTGCCGGGACAGACCTGCAAGAGACCCAGTACTTC,CATSAGTDLQETQYF
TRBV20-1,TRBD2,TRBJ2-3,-,TGCAGTGCCGTCCGACTAGCGGGGGGGACAGATACGCAGTATTTT,CSAVRLAGGTDTQYF
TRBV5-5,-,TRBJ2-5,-,TGTGCCAGCAGCTTCAGGGCAGAAAAGATGATCCAAGAGACCCAGTACTTC,CASSFRAEKMIQETQYF
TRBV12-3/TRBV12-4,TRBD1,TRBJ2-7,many,TGTGCCAGCACCTATATGGTCGCGACAGGGGCCTACGAGCAGTACTTC,CASTYMVATGAYEQYF
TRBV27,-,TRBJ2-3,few,TGTGCCAGCAGAAACCTAGCGATCACAGATACGCAGTATTTT,CASRNLAITDTQYF
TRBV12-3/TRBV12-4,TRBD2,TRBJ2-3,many,TGTGCCAGCAAACGTCGACTAGCTTTGGGAGATACGCAGTATTTT,CASKRRLALGDTQYF
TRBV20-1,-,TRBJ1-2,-,TGCAGTGCTAGTAGTCCACAGGACTATGGCTACACCTTC,CSASSPQDYGYTF
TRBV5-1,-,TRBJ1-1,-,TGCGCCAGCGGCGGGCGCTTGAACACTGAAGCTTTCTTT,CASGGRLNTEAFF
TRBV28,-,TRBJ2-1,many,TGTGCCAGCAGTTTCACGGGCACGGGTAATGAGCAGTTCTTC,CASSFTGTGNEQFF